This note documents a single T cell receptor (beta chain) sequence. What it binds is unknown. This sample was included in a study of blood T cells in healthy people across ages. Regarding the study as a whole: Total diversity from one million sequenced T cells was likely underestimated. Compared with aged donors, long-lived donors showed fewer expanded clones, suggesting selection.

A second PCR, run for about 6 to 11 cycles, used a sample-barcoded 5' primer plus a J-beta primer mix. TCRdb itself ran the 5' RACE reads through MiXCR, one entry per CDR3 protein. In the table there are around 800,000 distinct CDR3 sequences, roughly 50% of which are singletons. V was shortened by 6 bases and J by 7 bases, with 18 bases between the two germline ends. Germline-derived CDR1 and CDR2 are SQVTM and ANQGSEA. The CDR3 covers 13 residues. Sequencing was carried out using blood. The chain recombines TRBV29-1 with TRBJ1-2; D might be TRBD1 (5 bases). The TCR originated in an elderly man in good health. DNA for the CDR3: TGCAGCGTAGTAGGGACGGCGAGGGGTGGCTACACCTTC. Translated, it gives CSVVGTARGGYTF.